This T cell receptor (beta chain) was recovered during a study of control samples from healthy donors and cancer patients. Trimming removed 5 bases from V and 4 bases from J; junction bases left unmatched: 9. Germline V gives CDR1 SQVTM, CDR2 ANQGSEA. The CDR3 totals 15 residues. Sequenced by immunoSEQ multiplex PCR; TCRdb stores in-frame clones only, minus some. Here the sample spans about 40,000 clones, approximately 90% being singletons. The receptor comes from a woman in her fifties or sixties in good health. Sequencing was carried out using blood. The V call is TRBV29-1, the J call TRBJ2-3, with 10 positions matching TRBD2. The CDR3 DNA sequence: TGCAGCGTTTGGAGCGGGGGGGCCGTAGCAGATACGCAGTATTTT. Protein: CSVWSGGAVADTQYF.